Listed below are T cell receptor beta chains from one sample, sequenced in a study of T-cell reconstitution after alpha-beta-depleted transplantation in children. TCRdb re-derived calls from the PCR reads in MiXCR, one entry per CDR3 protein. The table records around 600,000 distinct CDR3 sequences, 20% to 25% of them present only once. The sample in question was PBMCs, mostly from graft donor cells, obtained 360 days after TCRalphabeta/CD19-depleted stem cell transplant. These receptors all come from a boy in the first two years of life who had a stem cell transplant for acute myeloid leukemia, so the T cells may come from the graft donor. The CDR3 runs from the conserved cysteine through the conserved F or W. The D gene is left open where the match is weak. Size is stated for part of the rows, as once, few or many counts, or as a class when the clone is expanded.

17,TRBD2,TRBV5-6,few,TRBJ2-2,CASSPLLGLAGIGELFF,TGTGCCAGCAGCCCGTTACTAGGACTAGCCGGTATCGGGGAGCTGTTTTTT
12,-,TRBV6-1,many,TRBJ1-1,CASRNPRTEAFF,TGTGCCAGCAGAAACCCCCGGACTGAAGCTTTCTTT
15,-,TRBV10-3,-,TRBJ1-5,CAISELAYSNQPQHF,TGTGCCATCAGTGAGCTAGCTTATAGCAATCAGCCCCAGCATTTT
14,-,TRBV20-1,few,TRBJ2-3,CSATPGLFTDTQYF,TGCAGTGCTACCCCGGGACTCTTCACAGATACGCAGTATTTT
13,TRBD2,TRBV29-1,few,TRBJ2-1,CSGIRGDGNEQFF,TGCAGCGGGATACGGGGGGACGGGAATGAGCAGTTCTTC
14,-,TRBV7-2,many,TRBJ2-5,CASSLNGIQETQYF,TGTGCCAGCAGCTTGAACGGGATCCAAGAGACCCAGTACTTC
14,-,TRBV6-2/TRBV6-3,many,TRBJ1-6,CASNPGDRWSPLHF,TGTGCCAGCAACCCGGGGGATCGTTGGTCACCCCTCCACTTT
17,TRBD2,TRBV10-3,-,TRBJ2-3,CAISEETSGSSTDTQYF,TGTGCCATCAGTGAAGAAACTAGCGGATCTAGCACAGATACGCAGTATTTT
14,-,TRBV3-1,many,TRBJ1-6,CASSQVQDNSPLHF,TGTGCCAGCAGCCAAGTTCAGGATAATTCACCCCTCCACTTT
12,-,TRBV6-5,many,TRBJ2-5,CASSREGETQYF,TGTGCCAGCAGCAGAGAAGGAGAGACCCAGTACTTC
13,TRBD1,TRBV20-1,few,TRBJ2-5,CSALDRGQETQYF,TGCAGTGCTCTAGACAGGGGGCAAGAGACCCAGTACTTC
18,-,TRBV20-1,-,TRBJ1-2,CSARDPSQTAQVLYGYTF,TGCAGTGCTAGAGATCCTTCCCAGACAGCGCAAGTTCTCTATGGCTACACCTTC
14,-,TRBV20-1,-,TRBJ2-7,CSARDERTMGEQYF,TGCAGTGCTAGAGACGAACGGACGATGGGGGAGCAGTACTTC
15,-,TRBV4-3,-,TRBJ2-7,CASSQDRSRNYEQYF,TGCGCCAGCAGCCAAGATAGATCCCGAAACTACGAGCAGTACTTC
16,-,TRBV29-1,many,TRBJ1-2,CSVLSSTVTHSYGYTF,TGCAGCGTTTTAAGCAGTACGGTGACTCACTCCTATGGCTACACCTTC
16,-,TRBV12-3/TRBV12-4,-,TRBJ2-4,CASSSHSSVAKNIQYF,TGTGCCAGCAGTTCCCATAGCTCCGTGGCCAAAAACATTCAGTACTTC
16,TRBD2,TRBV7-2,-,TRBJ2-1,CASSFEGLANYNEQFF,TGTGCCAGCAGCTTTGAGGGACTAGCTAACTACAATGAGCAGTTCTTC
14,TRBD1,TRBV9,-,TRBJ2-5,CASSAGQGIKTQYF,TGTGCCAGCAGCGCAGGACAGGGGATCAAGACCCAGTACTTC
14,-,TRBV7-9,many,TRBJ2-6,CASRDSSGANVLTF,TGTGCCAGCAGGGATAGCTCTGGGGCCAACGTCCTGACTTTC
12,-,TRBV15,few,TRBJ2-3,CATSRFRDTQYF,TGTGCCACCAGCAGATTCCGGGATACGCAGTATTTT
16,-,TRBV25-1,-,TRBJ2-3,CASSERHRTSTDTQYF,TGTGCCAGCAGTGAAAGGCACCGAACCAGCACAGATACGCAGTATTTT
13,TRBD1,TRBV29-1,few,TRBJ1-5,CSAKGQDNQPQHF,TGCAGCGCTAAGGGACAGGACAATCAGCCCCAGCATTTT
14,TRBD2,TRBV18,many,TRBJ2-3,CASSPGLAGDTQYF,TGTGCCAGCTCACCGGGGCTAGCGGGAGATACGCAGTATTTT
16,TRBD2,TRBV7-8,-,TRBJ2-5,CASSWTSGPGMETQYF,TGTGCCAGCAGCTGGACTAGCGGTCCCGGAATGGAGACCCAGTACTTC
13,-,TRBV25-1,-,TRBJ2-3,CASITPHTDTQYF,TGTGCCAGCATCACGCCCCACACAGATACGCAGTATTTT
13,-,TRBV6-1,-,TRBJ2-5,CASSDSLGGTQYF,TGTGCCAGCAGTGATTCCCTGGGGGGGACCCAGTACTTC
15,TRBD2,TRBV7-2,many,TRBJ2-7,CASSPLLAGGREQYF,TGTGCCAGCAGCCCGCTACTAGCGGGGGGCCGCGAGCAGTACTTC